The present TCR beta chain was sequenced within a study of T cell responses to AZD1222 COVID-19 vaccine. Overall study results and limits: Repertoire sampling occurred only after the peak T cell response.

Profiled with immunoSEQ multiplex PCR; TCRdb holds only in-frame clones, not every one. The repertoire holds around 140,000 clones, with about 90% as singletons. As for this clone: Antigen: not known.

The sample was peripheral blood, taken 28 days after the second dose of the MenACWY control vaccine. This receptor was taken from an adult who received the MenACWY meningococcal vaccine as a control.

CDR3 DNA: TGTGCCACCAGTATAGGGGGCGAACAGCCCCAGCATTTT. This translates into CATSIGGEQPQHF. This rearrangement joins TRBV24-1 to TRBJ1-5, with 7 positions matching TRBD1. Germline V lookup: CDR1 KGHDR, CDR2 SFDVKD. The CDR3 length is 13 residues. V lost 6 bases, J lost 7 bases, and 5 bases stayed unmatched.